What follows describes a single T cell receptor beta chain. Antigen: not known. CDR3 length equals 16 residues. Germline CDR1 KGHSH, CDR2 LQKENI. Unmatched junction bases numbered 3, after V lost 0 bases and J lost 6 bases. Some clones are missing from TCRdb's copy, which holds only in-frame ones; the method was immunoSEQ multiplex PCR. This table has about 150,000 clones, 75% to 95% appearing once. The entry originates in a study of T cell responses to AZD1222 COVID-19 vaccine. Findings and limits, study-wide: With dominance at 160-218 and 743-854, vaccine-associated CD4 TCRs spanned spike.

The sequence was collected from an adult in good health. The sample was peripheral blood, taken on day 0 of AZD1222 vaccination. The rearrangement links TRBV18 to TRBJ2-1; the match to TRBD2 covers 12 bases. CDR3 loop: CASSPPGLAGLNEQFF. The CDR3 DNA follows: TGTGCCAGCTCACCACCGGGACTAGCGGGCCTCAATGAGCAGTTCTTC. The entire variable domain, with the rest obtained from reference TRBV18 and TRBJ2-1, is as follows: NAGVMQNPRHLVRRRGQEARLRCSPMKGHSHVYWYRQLPEEGLKFMVYLQKENIIDESGMPKERFSAEFPKEGPSILRIQQVVRGDSAAYFCASSPPGLAGLNEQFFGPGTRLTVL.